This TCR beta chain was documented in a study of T cell clones after liver transplantation. The table came from immunoSEQ multiplex PCR; TCRdb's copy has only in-frame clones and leaves some out. Of around 110,000 clones in the sample, over 75% were seen once. After removal of 0 bases from V and 6 bases from J, the junction contained 9 bases not matched to a gene. CDR3 length: 16 residues. Germline assignment: CDR1 LNHDA and CDR2 SQIVND (reference sequence). The chain has TRBV19 and TRBJ2-7; 9 bases line up with TRBD2. Sequencing was performed on CD4+ T cells from blood, taken 12 months after liver transplant. This clonotype was obtained from a human patient who received a liver transplant. The T cells may come from the graft donor. The CDR3: CASSIDTGTSRSEQYF. The CDR3 nucleotides are TGTGCCAGTAGTATAGATACGGGGACTAGCAGATCCGAGCAGTACTTC. The whole variable domain, filled in from reference TRBV19 and TRBJ2-7, reads DGGITQSPKYLFRKEGQNVTLSCEQNLNHDAMYWYRQDPGQGLRLIYYSQIVNDFQKGDIAEGYSVSREKKESFPLTVTSAQKNPTAFYLCASSIDTGTSRSEQYFGPGTRLTVT.